This T cell receptor beta chain was sequenced during a study of long-term antiretroviral therapy in people with HIV. At survey level, the immunoSEQ assay was run in its v3.0 version. Here immunoSEQ multiplex PCR was the method, and the copy in TCRdb shows in-frame clones only, minus some. Altogether approximately 23,000 clones are present, around 80% being singletons, with the ten largest covering 7.2%. There are 12 residues in the CDR3. V dropped 8 bases and J dropped 8; count of bases not matched to a gene: 5. Germline loops: CDR1 WSHSY, CDR2 SAAADI. This TCR derives from a young man with HIV. The sample consisted of unsorted PBMCs, taken 1.5 years after starting antiretroviral therapy. The rearrangement joins TRBV10-2 to TRBJ2-1; 8 bases align to TRBD2. This CDR3 reads CASGGLVDEQFF. CDR3 nucleotide sequence: TGCGCCAGCGGGGGACTAGTTGATGAGCAGTTCTTC.